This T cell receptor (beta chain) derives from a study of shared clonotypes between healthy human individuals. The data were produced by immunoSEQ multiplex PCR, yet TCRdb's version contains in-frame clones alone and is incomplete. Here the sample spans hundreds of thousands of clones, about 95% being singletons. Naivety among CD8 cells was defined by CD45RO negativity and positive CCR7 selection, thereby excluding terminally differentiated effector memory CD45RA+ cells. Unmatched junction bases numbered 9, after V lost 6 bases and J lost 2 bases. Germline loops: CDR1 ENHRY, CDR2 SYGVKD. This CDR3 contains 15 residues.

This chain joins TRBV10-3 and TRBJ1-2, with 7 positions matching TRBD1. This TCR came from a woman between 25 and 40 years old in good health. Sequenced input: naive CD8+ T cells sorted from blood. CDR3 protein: CAISGEPGQNYGYTF. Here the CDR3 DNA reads TGTGCCATCAGCGGGGAACCGGGACAGAACTATGGCTACACCTTC.